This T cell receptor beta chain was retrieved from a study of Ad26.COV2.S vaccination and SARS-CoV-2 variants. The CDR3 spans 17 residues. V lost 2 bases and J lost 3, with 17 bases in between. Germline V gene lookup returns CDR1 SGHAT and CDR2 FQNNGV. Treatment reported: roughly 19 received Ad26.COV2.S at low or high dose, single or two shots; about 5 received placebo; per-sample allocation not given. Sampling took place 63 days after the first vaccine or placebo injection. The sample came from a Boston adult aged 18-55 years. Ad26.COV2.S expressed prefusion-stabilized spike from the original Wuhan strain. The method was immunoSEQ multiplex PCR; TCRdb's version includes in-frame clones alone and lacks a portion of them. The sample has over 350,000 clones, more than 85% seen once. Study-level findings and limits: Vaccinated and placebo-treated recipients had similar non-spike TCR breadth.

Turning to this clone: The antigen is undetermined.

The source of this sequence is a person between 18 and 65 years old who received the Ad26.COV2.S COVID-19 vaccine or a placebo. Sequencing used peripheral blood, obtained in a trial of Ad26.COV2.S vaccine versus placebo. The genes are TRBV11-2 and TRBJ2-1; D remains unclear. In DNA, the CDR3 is TGTGCCAGCAGCTTACCCCTGGCCGGGCACCTCTACAATGAGCAGTTCTTC. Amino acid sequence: CASSLPLAGHLYNEQFF.